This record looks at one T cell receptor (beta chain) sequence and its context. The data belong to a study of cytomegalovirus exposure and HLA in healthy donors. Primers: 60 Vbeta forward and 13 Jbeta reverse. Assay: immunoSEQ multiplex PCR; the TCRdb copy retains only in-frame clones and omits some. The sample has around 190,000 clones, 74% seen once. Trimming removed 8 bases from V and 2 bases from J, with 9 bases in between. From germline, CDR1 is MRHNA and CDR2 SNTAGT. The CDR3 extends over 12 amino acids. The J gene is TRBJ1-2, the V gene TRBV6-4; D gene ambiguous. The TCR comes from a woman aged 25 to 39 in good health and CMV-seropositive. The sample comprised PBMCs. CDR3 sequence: CASLVGNYGYTF. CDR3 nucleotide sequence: TGTGCCAGCCTGGTGGGCAACTATGGCTACACCTTC.